The sequence of this TCR beta chain was determined in a study of blood T cell repertoires in COVID-19. About the study: Acute and convalescent COVID-19 specimens originated in the United States, Italy and Spain.

Here immunoSEQ multiplex PCR was the method, and the copy in TCRdb shows in-frame clones only, minus some. The table shows about 210,000 clones, with around 80% occurring only once. Sequencing used peripheral blood. This receptor was identified in a woman between 50 and 59 years old with acute or convalescent COVID-19.

CDR3 amino acids: CASSSRDIQNTEAFF. In nucleotides, the CDR3 is TGTGCCAGCAGTTCTCGGGACATACAGAACACTGAAGCTTTCTTT. J is TRBJ1-1 and V is TRBV2, with a possible D match to TRBD1 (6 bases). Deletions cut 5 bases from V and 1 base from J, with 14 bases between. The CDR3 is 15 residues long. Per germline, CDR1 SNHLY and CDR2 FYNNEI.